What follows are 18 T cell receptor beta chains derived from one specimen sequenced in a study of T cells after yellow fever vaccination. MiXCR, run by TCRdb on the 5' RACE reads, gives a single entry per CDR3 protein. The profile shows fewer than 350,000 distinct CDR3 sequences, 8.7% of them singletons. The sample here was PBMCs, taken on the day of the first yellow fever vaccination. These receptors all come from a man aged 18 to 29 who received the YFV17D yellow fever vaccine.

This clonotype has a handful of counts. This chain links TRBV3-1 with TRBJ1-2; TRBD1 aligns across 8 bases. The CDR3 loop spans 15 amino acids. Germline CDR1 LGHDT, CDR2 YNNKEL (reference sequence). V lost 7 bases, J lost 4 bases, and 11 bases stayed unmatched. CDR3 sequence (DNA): TGTGCCAGCAACCTTCAGGGGGCGGAGGGCTATGGCTACACCTTC. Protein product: CASNLQGAEGYGYTF.

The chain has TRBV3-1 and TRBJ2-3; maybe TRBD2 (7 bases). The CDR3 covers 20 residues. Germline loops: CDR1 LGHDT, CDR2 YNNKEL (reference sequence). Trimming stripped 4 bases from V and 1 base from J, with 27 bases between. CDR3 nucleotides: TGTGCCAGCAGCCCCCGACTATTCGCGGGGGCCCTTGACGGCACAGATACGCAGTATTTT. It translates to CASSPRLFAGALDGTDTQYF.

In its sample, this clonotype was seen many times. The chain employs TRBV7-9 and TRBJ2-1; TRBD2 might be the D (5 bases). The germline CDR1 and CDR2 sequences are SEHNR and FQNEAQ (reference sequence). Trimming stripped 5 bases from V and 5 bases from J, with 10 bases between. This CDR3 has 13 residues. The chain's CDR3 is CASSPGSDNEQFF. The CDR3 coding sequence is TGTGCCAGCAGCCCGGGGTCCGACAATGAGCAGTTCTTC.

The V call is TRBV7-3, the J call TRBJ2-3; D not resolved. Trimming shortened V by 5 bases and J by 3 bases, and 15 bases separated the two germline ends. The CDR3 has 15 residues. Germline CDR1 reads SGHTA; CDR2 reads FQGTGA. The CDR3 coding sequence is TGTGCCAGCAGCCAACAAGTCGTGGGGACAGATACGCAGTATTTT. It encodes CASSQQVVGTDTQYF.

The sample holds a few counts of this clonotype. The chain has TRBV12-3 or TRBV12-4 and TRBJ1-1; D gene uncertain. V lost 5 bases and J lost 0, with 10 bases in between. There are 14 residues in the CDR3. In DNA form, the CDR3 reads TGTGCCAGCAGTCCCCGGACGGTGAACACTGAAGCTTTCTTT. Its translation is CASSPRTVNTEAFF.

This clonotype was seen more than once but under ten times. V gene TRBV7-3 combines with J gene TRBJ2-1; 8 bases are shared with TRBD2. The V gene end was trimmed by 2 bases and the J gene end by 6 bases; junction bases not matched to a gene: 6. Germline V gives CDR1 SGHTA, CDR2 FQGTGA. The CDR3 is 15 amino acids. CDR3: CASSLAGGIGNEQFF. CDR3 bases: TGTGCCAGCAGCTTAGCGGGGGGAATCGGCAATGAGCAGTTCTTC.

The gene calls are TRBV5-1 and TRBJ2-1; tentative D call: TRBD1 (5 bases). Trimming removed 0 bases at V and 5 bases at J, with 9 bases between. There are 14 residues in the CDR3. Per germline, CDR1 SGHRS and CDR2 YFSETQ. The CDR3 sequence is CASSLETEHNEQFF. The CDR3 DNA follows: TGCGCCAGCAGCTTGGAGACAGAGCACAATGAGCAGTTCTTC.

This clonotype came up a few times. CDR3 protein: CASSLYSELGTQYF. CDR3 bases: TGCGCCAGCAGCTTGTACTCGGAGTTGGGTACGCAGTATTTT. The V call is TRBV5-1, the J call TRBJ2-3; no clear D. This CDR3 region has 14 residues. Germline values: CDR1 SGHRS, CDR2 YFSETQ. V was cut by 1 base and J by 8 bases, with 14 bases left in between. Full variable domain (rest looked up from reference TRBV5-1 and TRBJ2-3): KAGVTQTPRYLIKTRGQQVTLSCSPISGHRSVSWYQQTPGQGLQFLFEYFSETQRNKGNFPGRFSGRQFSNSRSEMNVSTLELGDSALYLCASSLYSELGTQYFGPGTRLTVL.

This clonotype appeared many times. The CDR3 nucleotides read TGCGCCAGCAGCTCGACCCCGGGACAGGGGAACACTGAAGCTTTCTTT. It encodes CASSSTPGQGNTEAFF. The gene calls are TRBV5-1 and TRBJ1-1; 9 positions match TRBD1. Germline V gene lookup returns CDR1 SGHRS and CDR2 YFSETQ. V lost 3 bases, J lost 1 base, and 7 bases stayed unmatched. The CDR3 length is 16 residues.

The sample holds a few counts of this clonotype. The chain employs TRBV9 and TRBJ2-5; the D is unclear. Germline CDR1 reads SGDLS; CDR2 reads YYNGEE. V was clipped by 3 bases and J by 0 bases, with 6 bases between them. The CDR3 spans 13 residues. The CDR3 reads CASSGYDQETQYF. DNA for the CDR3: TGTGCCAGCAGCGGGTACGACCAAGAGACCCAGTACTTC.

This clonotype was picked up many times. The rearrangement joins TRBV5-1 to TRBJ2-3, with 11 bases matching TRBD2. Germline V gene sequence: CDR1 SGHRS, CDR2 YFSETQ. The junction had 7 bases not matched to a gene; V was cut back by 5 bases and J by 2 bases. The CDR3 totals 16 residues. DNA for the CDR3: TGCGCCAGCAGTCACGGGACTAGCGGAATCACAGATACGCAGTATTTT. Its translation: CASSHGTSGITDTQYF. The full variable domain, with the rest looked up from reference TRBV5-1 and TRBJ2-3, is KAGVTQTPRYLIKTRGQQVTLSCSPISGHRSVSWYQQTPGQGLQFLFEYFSETQRNKGNFPGRFSGRQFSNSRSEMNVSTLELGDSALYLCASSHGTSGITDTQYFGPGTRLTVL.

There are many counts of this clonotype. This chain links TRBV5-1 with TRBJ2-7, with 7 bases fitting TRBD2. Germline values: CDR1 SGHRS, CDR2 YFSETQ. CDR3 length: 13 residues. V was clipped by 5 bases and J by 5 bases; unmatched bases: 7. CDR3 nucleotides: TGCGCCAGCAGTGGCGGGAGTGGCGACGAGCAGTACTTC. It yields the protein CASSGGSGDEQYF. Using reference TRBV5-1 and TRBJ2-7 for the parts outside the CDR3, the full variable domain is KAGVTQTPRYLIKTRGQQVTLSCSPISGHRSVSWYQQTPGQGLQFLFEYFSETQRNKGNFPGRFSGRQFSNSRSEMNVSTLELGDSALYLCASSGGSGDEQYFGPGTRLTVT.

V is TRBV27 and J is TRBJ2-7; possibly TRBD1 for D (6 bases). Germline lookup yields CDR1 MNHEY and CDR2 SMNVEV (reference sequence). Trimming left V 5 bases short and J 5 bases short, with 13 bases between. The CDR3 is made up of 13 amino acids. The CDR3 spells CASSIQGGNEQYF. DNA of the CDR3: TGTGCCAGCAGTATACAGGGCGGCAACGAGCAGTACTTC.

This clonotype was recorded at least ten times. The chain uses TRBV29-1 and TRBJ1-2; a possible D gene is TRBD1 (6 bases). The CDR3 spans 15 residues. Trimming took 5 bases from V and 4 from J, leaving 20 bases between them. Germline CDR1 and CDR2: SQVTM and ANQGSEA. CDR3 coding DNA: TGCAGCGTTTATTTTCGCGGGGGCGGTAGCTATGGCTACACCTTC. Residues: CSVYFRGGGSYGYTF.

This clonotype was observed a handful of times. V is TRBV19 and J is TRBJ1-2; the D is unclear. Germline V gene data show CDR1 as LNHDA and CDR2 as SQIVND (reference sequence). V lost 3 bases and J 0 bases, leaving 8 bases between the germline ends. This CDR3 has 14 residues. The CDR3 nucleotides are TGTGCCAGTAGTATTGGGTCGGCTAACTATGGCTACACCTTC. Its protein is CASSIGSANYGYTF.

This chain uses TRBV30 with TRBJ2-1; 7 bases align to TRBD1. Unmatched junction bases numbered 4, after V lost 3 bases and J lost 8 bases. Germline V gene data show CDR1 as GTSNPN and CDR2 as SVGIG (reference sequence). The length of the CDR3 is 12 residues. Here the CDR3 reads CAWSQGGDEQFF. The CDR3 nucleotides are TGTGCCTGGAGCCAAGGGGGCGATGAGCAGTTCTTC.

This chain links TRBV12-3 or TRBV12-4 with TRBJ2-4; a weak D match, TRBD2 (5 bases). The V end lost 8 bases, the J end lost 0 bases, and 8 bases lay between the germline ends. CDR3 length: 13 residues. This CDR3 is CASLAVAKNIQYF. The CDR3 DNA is TGTGCCAGCCTAGCCGTAGCCAAAAACATTCAGTACTTC.

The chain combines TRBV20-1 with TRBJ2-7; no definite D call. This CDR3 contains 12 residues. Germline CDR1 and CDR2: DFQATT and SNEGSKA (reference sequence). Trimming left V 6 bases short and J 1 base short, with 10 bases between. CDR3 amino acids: CSAGITSYEQYF. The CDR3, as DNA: TGCAGTGCGGGGATTACGTCCTACGAGCAGTACTTC.